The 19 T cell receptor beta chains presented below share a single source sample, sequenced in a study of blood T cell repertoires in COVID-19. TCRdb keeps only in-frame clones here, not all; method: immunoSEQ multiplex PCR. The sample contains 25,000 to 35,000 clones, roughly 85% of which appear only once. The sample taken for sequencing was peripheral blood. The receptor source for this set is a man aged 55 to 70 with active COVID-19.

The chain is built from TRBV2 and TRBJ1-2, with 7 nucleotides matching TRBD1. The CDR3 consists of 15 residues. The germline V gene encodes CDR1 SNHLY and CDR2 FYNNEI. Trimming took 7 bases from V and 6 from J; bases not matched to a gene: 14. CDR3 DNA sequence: TGTGCCAGCACCCTGACAGGGAATCCTTCGAATGGCTACACCTTC. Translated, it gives CASTLTGNPSNGYTF.

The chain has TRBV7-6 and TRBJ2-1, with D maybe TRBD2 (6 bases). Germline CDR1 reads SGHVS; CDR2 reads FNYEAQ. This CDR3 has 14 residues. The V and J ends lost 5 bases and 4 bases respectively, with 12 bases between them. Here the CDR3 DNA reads TGTGCCAGCAGCATCAACAGCGGGTACAATGAGCAGTTCTTC. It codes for CASSINSGYNEQFF. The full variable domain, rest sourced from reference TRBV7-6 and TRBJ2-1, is GAGVSQSPRYKVTKRGQDVALRCDPISGHVSLYWYRQALGQGPEFLTYFNYEAQQDKSGLPNDRFSAERPEGSISTLTIQRTEQRDSAMYRCASSINSGYNEQFFGPGTRLTVL.

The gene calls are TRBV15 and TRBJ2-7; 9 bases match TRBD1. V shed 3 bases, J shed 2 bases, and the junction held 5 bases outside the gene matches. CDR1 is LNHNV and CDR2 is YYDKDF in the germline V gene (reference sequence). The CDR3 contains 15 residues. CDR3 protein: CATSSSGTGTYEQYF. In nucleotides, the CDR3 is TGTGCCACCAGCAGCTCCGGGACAGGGACCTACGAGCAGTACTTC.

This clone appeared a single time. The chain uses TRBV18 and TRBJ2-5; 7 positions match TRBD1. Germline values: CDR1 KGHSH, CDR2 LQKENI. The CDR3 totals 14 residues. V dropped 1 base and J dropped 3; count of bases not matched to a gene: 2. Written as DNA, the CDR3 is TGTGCCAGCTCACCACGGGACAGTAAAGAGACCCAGTACTTC. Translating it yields CASSPRDSKETQYF.

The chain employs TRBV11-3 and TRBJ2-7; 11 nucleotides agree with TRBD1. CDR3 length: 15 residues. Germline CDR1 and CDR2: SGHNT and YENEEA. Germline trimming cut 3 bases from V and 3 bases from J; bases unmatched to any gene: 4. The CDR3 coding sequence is TGTGCCAGCAGCTTGACGGGACAGGGGGACTACGAGCAGTACTTC. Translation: CASSLTGQGDYEQYF. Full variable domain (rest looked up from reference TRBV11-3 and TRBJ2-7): EAGVVQSPRYKIIEKKQPVAFWCNPISGHNTLYWYLQNLGQGPELLIRYENEEAVDDSQLPKDRFSAERLKGVDSTLKIQPAELGDSAVYLCASSLTGQGDYEQYFGPGTRLTVT.

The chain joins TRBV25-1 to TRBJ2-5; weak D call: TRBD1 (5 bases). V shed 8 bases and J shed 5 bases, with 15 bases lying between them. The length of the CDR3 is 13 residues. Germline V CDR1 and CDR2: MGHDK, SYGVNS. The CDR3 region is CASAGSRGETQYF. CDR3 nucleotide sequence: TGTGCCAGCGCAGGGTCTCGTGGGGAGACCCAGTACTTC.

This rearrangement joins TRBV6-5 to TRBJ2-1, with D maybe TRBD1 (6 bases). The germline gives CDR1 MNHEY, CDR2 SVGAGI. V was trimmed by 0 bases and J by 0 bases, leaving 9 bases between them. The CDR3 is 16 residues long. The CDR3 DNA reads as TGTGCCAGCAGTTACTCCGACAGGAGCTCCTACAATGAGCAGTTCTTC. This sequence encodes CASSYSDRSSYNEQFF.

CDR3 in amino acids: CATSSEISTDRPYNEQFF. In DNA form, the CDR3 reads TGTGCCACCAGCAGTGAGATCTCGACAGACAGACCCTACAATGAGCAGTTCTTC. V and J are TRBV15 and TRBJ2-1; D is perhaps TRBD1 (5 bases). The V end was cut by 3 bases, the J end by 2 bases, with 20 bases between. CDR1 and CDR2 from the germline V gene are LNHNV and YYDKDF (reference sequence). The CDR3 totals 18 residues.

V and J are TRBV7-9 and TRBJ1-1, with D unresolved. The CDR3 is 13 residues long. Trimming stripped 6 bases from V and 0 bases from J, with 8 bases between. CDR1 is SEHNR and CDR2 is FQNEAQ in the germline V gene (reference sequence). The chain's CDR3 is CASRGLLNTEAFF. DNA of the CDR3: TGTGCCAGCAGAGGACTACTGAACACTGAAGCTTTCTTT.

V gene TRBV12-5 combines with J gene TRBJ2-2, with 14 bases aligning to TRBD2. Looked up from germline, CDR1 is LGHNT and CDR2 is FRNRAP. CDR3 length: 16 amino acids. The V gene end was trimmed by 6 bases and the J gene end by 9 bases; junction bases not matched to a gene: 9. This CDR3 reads CASGPTGTSGSRELFF. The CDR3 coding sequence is TGTGCTAGTGGGCCCACCGGGACTAGCGGGAGTAGGGAGCTGTTTTTT. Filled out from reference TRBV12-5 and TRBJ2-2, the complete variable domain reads DARVTQTPRHKVTEMGQEVTMRCQPILGHNTVFWYRQTMMQGLELLAYFRNRAPLDDSGMPKDRFSAEMPDATLATLKIQPSEPRDSAVYFCASGPTGTSGSRELFFGEGSRLTVL.

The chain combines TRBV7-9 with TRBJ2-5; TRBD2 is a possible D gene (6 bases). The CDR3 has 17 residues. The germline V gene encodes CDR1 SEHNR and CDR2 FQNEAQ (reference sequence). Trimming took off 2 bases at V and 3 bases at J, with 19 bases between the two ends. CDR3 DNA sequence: TGTGCCAGCAGCTTAATTCCACGGGGGAAGGGTGAAGAGACCCAGTACTTC. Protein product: CASSLIPRGKGEETQYF.

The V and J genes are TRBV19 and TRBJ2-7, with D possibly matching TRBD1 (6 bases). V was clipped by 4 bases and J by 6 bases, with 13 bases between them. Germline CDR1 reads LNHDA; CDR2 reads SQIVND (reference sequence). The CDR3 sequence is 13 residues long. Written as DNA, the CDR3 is TGTGCCAGTAGTACCTTACTAGGGGGCGAGCAGTACGTC. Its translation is CASSTLLGGEQYV.

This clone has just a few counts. CDR3 DNA sequence: TGCAGTGCTAGTGTTGCGGATAACTATGGCTACACCTTC. The encoded protein is CSASVADNYGYTF. The chain couples TRBV20-1 to TRBJ1-2, with D hard to call. CDR3 size: 13 residues. V lost 3 bases to trimming and J lost 1 base, with 9 bases between them. CDR1 is DFQATT and CDR2 is SNEGSKA in the germline V gene (reference sequence).

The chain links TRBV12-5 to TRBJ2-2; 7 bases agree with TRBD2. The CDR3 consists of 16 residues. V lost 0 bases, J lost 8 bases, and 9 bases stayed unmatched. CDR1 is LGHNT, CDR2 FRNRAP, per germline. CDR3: CASGLVLGRAGGELFF. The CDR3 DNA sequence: TGTGCTAGTGGTTTGGTACTGGGGAGGGCCGGTGGGGAGCTGTTTTTT.

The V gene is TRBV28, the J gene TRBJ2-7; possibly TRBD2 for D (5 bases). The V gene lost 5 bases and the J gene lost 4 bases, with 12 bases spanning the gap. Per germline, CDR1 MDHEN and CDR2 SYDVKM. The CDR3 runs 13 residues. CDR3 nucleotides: TGTGCCAGCAGTGAGGGTCCGGTGTACGAGCAGTACTTC. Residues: CASSEGPVYEQYF.

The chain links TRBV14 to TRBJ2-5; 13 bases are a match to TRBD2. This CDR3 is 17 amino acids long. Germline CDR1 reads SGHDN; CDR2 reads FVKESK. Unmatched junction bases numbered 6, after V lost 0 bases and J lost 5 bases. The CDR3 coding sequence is TGTGCCAGCAGCCAAGATCTTGGACTAGCGGGAGAGGAGACCCAGTACTTC. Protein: CASSQDLGLAGEETQYF.

In DNA form, the CDR3 reads TGTGCCAGCATAAGGGGGGGAGGACCCTACAATGAGCAGTTCTTC. It yields the protein CASIRGGGPYNEQFF. The chain carries TRBV3-1 (or the pseudogene TRBV3-2) and TRBJ2-1; D perhaps matches TRBD2 (7 bases). Germline loops: CDR1 LGHDT, CDR2 YNNKEL (reference sequence). The V gene lost 7 bases and the J gene lost 2 bases, with 15 bases spanning the gap. The CDR3 has 15 residues.

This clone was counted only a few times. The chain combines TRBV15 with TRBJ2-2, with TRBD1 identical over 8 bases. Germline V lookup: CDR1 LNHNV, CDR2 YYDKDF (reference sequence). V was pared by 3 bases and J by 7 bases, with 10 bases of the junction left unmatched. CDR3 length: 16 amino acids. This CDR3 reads CATSSARGRISGELFF. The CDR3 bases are TGTGCCACCAGCAGTGCCAGGGGGCGGATAAGCGGGGAGCTGTTTTTT.

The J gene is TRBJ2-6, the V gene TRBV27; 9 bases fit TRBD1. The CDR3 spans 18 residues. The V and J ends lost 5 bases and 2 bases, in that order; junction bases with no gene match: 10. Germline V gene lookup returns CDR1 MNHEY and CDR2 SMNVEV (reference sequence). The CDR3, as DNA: TGTGCCAGCAGTGCCTACAGGGGGCGAGCGGCTGGGGCCAACGTCCTGACTTTC. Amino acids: CASSAYRGRAAGANVLTF.